This T cell receptor beta chain was sequenced during a study of blood T cells in healthy people across ages. In this sample, this clonotype turned up many times. Alongside a J-beta primer mix, a sample-barcoded 5' primer served in a second PCR lasting roughly 7 to 11 cycles. All samples yielded 3 million or more CDR3-containing paired-end reads. TCRdb passed the 5' RACE reads through MiXCR, listing each CDR3 protein once. This table has about 650,000 distinct CDR3 sequences, around 32% appearing once. With 0 bases removed from V and 2 bases from J, the gap between germline ends came to 18 bases. Germline V gene lookup returns CDR1 SGHRS and CDR2 YFSETQ. The CDR3 spans 17 residues. Peripheral blood samples of roughly 9.8 milliliters were drawn from each donor. Each sample gave at least 6.5 million isolated PBMCs.

Sequencing was carried out using blood. The sequence derives from a woman aged 80 or over in good health. The chain couples TRBV5-1 to TRBJ2-7, with a possible D match to TRBD1 (5 bases). CDR3 in amino acids: CASSLGMTAPSPYEQYF. CDR3 bases: TGCGCCAGCAGCTTGGGGATGACAGCTCCCTCTCCCTACGAGCAGTACTTC.